These 22 T cell receptor beta chains originate from one sample sequenced in a study of T cells after yellow fever vaccination. TCRdb reprocessed the 5' RACE reads with MiXCR, giving one entry per CDR3 protein. The sample holds some 300,000 distinct CDR3 sequences, approximately 3.8% seen once. Sequenced material: PBMCs, taken on the day of the yellow fever booster vaccination. These receptors were obtained from a man between 18 and 29 years old who received the YFV17D yellow fever vaccine.

There are many counts of this clonotype. The rearrangement joins TRBV15 to TRBJ2-6; the D is unclear. The CDR3 totals 16 residues. Germline V gene sequence: CDR1 LNHNV, CDR2 YYDKDF (reference sequence). V shed 2 bases and J shed 2 bases, with 10 bases lying between them. CDR3: CATSRPILPGANVLTF. The CDR3 nucleotides read TGTGCCACCAGCAGACCTATCCTACCTGGGGCCAACGTCCTGACTTTC.

This clonotype was found many times. The chain has TRBV6-6 and TRBJ2-3, with D unclear. Germline V CDR1 and CDR2: MNHNY, SVGAGI (reference sequence). The CDR3 loop spans 12 amino acids. Trimming took 6 bases from V and 6 from J, leaving 10 bases between them. The CDR3 reads CASRYPEDTQYF. The CDR3 bases are TGTGCCAGCAGGTACCCGGAGGATACGCAGTATTTT.

The table lists this clonotype with a few counts. The chain carries TRBV7-2 and TRBJ1-2; 8 bases match TRBD1. From germline, CDR1 is SGHTA and CDR2 FQGNSA. CDR3 size: 14 residues. Trimming removed 5 bases from V and 5 bases from J; junction bases left unmatched: 7. Here the CDR3 DNA reads TGTGCCAGCAGCCATGACAGGGGTTGGTATGGCTACACCTTC. Translating gives CASSHDRGWYGYTF.

This clonotype was counted many times. The gene calls are TRBV5-5 and TRBJ2-1, with D perhaps TRBD1 (5 bases). Germline lookup yields CDR1 SGHKS and CDR2 YYEKEE (reference sequence). The CDR3 is 12 residues long. V gave up 3 bases and J gave up 8 bases, with 9 bases separating them. This CDR3 reads CASSSTADEQFF. The CDR3 coding sequence is TGTGCCAGCAGCTCGACAGCAGATGAGCAGTTCTTC.

This chain joins TRBV20-1 and TRBJ1-4, with D perhaps matching TRBD1 (5 bases). The germline CDR1 and CDR2 sequences are DFQATT and SNEGSKA (reference sequence). The CDR3 runs 13 residues. The V gene lost 1 base and the J gene lost 15 bases, with 18 bases spanning the gap. DNA for the CDR3: TGCAGTGCTAGAGCTGAATTTGGGGCCTTGGTGTTTTTT. Translation: CSARAEFGALVFF.

This clonotype showed up many times. The chain links TRBV7-2 to TRBJ1-2; D gene ambiguous. CDR3 size: 14 residues. Trimming removed 0 bases from V and 8 bases from J, with 13 bases in between. Germline V gene data show CDR1 as SGHTA and CDR2 as FQGNSA. DNA for the CDR3: TGTGCCAGCAGCTTAGCAACTGGACTAGGCGGCTACACCTTC. As protein: CASSLATGLGGYTF.

This clonotype was detected a few times. The chain recombines TRBV7-9 with TRBJ2-1; no clear D. The germline V and J ends were trimmed by 5 bases and 15 bases, with 26 bases remaining between them. Germline CDR1 is SEHNR and CDR2 is FQNEAQ (reference sequence). This CDR3 is built from 15 residues. The CDR3 region is CASSEETAPIGLRFF. Written as DNA, the CDR3 is TGTGCCAGCAGCGAGGAGACGGCCCCCATTGGATTAAGGTTCTTC.

This clonotype appeared many times. The chain joins TRBV7-9 to TRBJ2-1; 9 bases are a match to TRBD1. J lost 3 bases, V lost 5 bases, and 5 bases had no gene match. Per germline, CDR1 SEHNR and CDR2 FQNEAQ (reference sequence). There are 15 residues in the CDR3. In DNA form, the CDR3 reads TGTGCCAGCAGCCCGTCGACAGGGGGCTACAATGAGCAGTTCTTC. It codes for CASSPSTGGYNEQFF.

This chain joins TRBV12-3 or TRBV12-4 and TRBJ2-4; TRBD1 agrees at 7 bases. Trimming at V came to 5 bases and at J to 7 bases, leaving 14 bases not matched to a gene. The CDR3 consists of 16 residues. The CDR3 DNA follows: TGTGCCAGCAGTCAGACCGGGACAGCAAAGGGGAACATTCAGTACTTC. Amino acids: CASSQTGTAKGNIQYF.

This clonotype was found many times. This chain joins TRBV20-1 and TRBJ2-5; the D gene is possibly TRBD2 (5 bases). Deletions cut 4 bases from V and 5 bases from J, with 11 bases between. Germline V lookup: CDR1 DFQATT, CDR2 SNEGSKA (reference sequence). The CDR3 contains 12 residues. The CDR3 DNA is TGCAGTGCTATAGGGCCGGGGGAGACCCAGTACTTC. This sequence encodes CSAIGPGETQYF.

The J gene is TRBJ2-7, the V gene TRBV4-1; 11 bases map to TRBD2. Germline assignment: CDR1 MGHRA and CDR2 YSYEKL. There are 15 residues in the CDR3. V shed 4 bases, J shed 6 bases, and the junction held 8 bases outside the gene matches. CDR3 DNA: TGCGCCAGCAGCCGCACCCCGGGACTAGCGGTCGAGCAGTACGTC. This sequence encodes CASSRTPGLAVEQYV.

This clonotype was observed many times. The chain links TRBV9 to TRBJ2-2, with D tentatively TRBD1 or TRBD2 (6 bases each). The germline V and J ends were trimmed by 5 bases and 5 bases, with 16 bases remaining between them. Per germline, CDR1 SGDLS and CDR2 YYNGEE. The CDR3 totals 15 residues. Here the CDR3 DNA reads TGTGCCAGCAGGGGGAGACAGGCGGGGACCGGGGAGCTGTTTTTT. Amino acids: CASRGRQAGTGELFF. The complete variable domain, with remaining parts taken from reference TRBV9 and TRBJ2-2, reads DSGVTQTPKHLITATGQRVTLRCSPRSGDLSVYWYQQSLDQGLQFLIQYYNGEERAKGNILERFSAQQFPDLHSELNLSSLELGDSALYFCASRGRQAGTGELFFGEGSRLTVL.

This clonotype was picked up many times. The chain carries TRBV7-3 and TRBJ1-6; 8 nucleotides match TRBD1. Unmatched junction bases numbered 0, after V lost 1 base and J lost 10 bases. Germline assignment: CDR1 SGHTA and CDR2 FQGTGA. The CDR3 has 13 residues. CDR3 residues: CASSLRQGSPLHF. The CDR3 region has the DNA TGTGCCAGCAGCTTAAGACAGGGGTCACCCCTCCACTTT.

This clonotype showed up just a few times. This chain connects TRBV12-3 or TRBV12-4 to TRBJ2-2, with 7 bases identical to TRBD1. The CDR3 is 14 residues long. V gave up 6 bases and J gave up 4 bases; unmatched junction bases: 5. The CDR3 sequence: CASRRDRVTGELFF. CDR3 in DNA: TGTGCCAGCAGACGAGACAGGGTCACCGGGGAGCTGTTTTTT.

J is TRBJ1-5 and V is TRBV5-6; no firm D call. Germline assignment: CDR1 SGHDT and CDR2 YYEEEE. The CDR3 covers 13 residues. Trimming took 2 bases from V and 5 from J, leaving 8 bases between them. CDR3 residues: CASSLTGYQPQHF. The CDR3 bases are TGTGCCAGCAGCTTAACGGGCTATCAGCCCCAGCATTTT.

The chain couples TRBV5-4 to TRBJ2-2, with 9 nucleotides matching TRBD1. Germline V gene sequence: CDR1 SGHNT, CDR2 YYREEE (reference sequence). This CDR3 comprises 18 residues. J was trimmed by 3 bases and V by 5 bases; bases with no gene match: 14. Here the CDR3 reads CASSYIPGQGRYTGELFF. CDR3 sequence (DNA): TGTGCCAGCAGTTACATCCCGGGACAGGGCCGGTACACCGGGGAGCTGTTTTTT. The full variable domain, completed using reference TRBV5-4 and TRBJ2-2, is ETGVTQSPTHLIKTRGQQVTLRCSSQSGHNTVSWYQQALGQGPQFIFQYYREEENGRGNFPPRFSGLQFPNYSSELNVNALELDDSALYLCASSYIPGQGRYTGELFFGEGSRLTVL.

This clonotype appeared many times. In nucleotides, the CDR3 is TGCGCCAGCAGCAGGACTAGTGGGGCCTACGAGCAGTACTTC. Amino acid sequence: CASSRTSGAYEQYF. The chain links TRBV5-1 to TRBJ2-7, with 7 positions matching TRBD2. J was trimmed by 2 bases and V by 4 bases; bases with no gene match: 6. This CDR3 comprises 14 residues. From germline, CDR1 is SGHRS and CDR2 YFSETQ.

This chain connects TRBV15 to TRBJ2-7, with TRBD1 as a possible D gene (6 bases). Trimming took off 7 bases at V and 3 bases at J, with 19 bases between the two ends. The V gene's germline CDR1 is LNHNV and CDR2 YYDKDF (reference sequence). This CDR3 region has 15 residues. In DNA form, the CDR3 reads TGTGCCACCACTGTGACCGGGACAACCAGCTACGAGCAGTACTTC. As protein: CATTVTGTTSYEQYF.

This clonotype has at least ten counts. V and J are TRBV5-1 and TRBJ2-2, with D unclear. CDR3 length: 15 residues. The germline V gene encodes CDR1 SGHRS and CDR2 YFSETQ. Trimming removed 0 bases from V and 2 bases from J, with 8 bases in between. The CDR3 sequence: CASSLAETNTGELFF. The CDR3 DNA sequence: TGCGCCAGCAGCTTGGCCGAGACAAACACCGGGGAGCTGTTTTTT.

This clonotype occurred many times. The CDR3 protein is CASRPVNSPLHF. The CDR3 coding sequence is TGTGCCAGCCGTCCAGTCAATTCACCCCTCCACTTT. The rearrangement joins TRBV6-6 to TRBJ1-6; no clear D gene. With 8 bases removed from V and 7 bases from J, the gap between germline ends came to 9 bases. The germline V gene encodes CDR1 MNHNY and CDR2 SVGAGI (reference sequence). This CDR3 spans 12 amino acids.

This clonotype was found many times. The rearrangement joins TRBV6-5 to TRBJ1-1; no firm D call. The V gene's germline CDR1 is MNHEY and CDR2 SVGAGI. CDR3 size: 11 residues. Deletions cut 7 bases from V and 2 bases from J, with 5 bases between. DNA for the CDR3: TGTGCCAGCATACGAAACACTGAAGCTTTCTTT. Protein sequence: CASIRNTEAFF.

As to this clonotype: Germline is not matched at one junction end, which may reflect a read error. The chain links TRBV6-8 to TRBJ2-1; 11 bases are shared with TRBD2. Germline values: CDR1 MNHGY, CDR2 SAAAGT. The CDR3 has 14 residues. The DNA for the CDR3 is TGCCACAGCAAGGCTAGCGGGGGGTACAATGAGCAGTTCTTC. It translates to CHSKASGGYNEQFF.